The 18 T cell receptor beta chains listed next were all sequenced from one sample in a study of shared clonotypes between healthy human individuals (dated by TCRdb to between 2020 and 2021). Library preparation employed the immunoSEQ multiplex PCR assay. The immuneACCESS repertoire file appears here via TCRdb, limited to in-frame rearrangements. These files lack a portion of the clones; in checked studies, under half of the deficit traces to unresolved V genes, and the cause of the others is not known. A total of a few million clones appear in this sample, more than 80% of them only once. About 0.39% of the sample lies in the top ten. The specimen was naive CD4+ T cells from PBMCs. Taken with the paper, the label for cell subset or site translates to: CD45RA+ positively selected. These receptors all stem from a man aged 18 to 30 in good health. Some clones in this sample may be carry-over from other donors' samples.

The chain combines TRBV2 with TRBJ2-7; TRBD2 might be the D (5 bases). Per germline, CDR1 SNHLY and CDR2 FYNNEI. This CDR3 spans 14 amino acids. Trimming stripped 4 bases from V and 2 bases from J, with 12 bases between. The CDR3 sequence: CASSGGLTPYEQYF. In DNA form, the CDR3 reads TGTGCCAGCAGTGGAGGGCTGACCCCCTACGAGCAGTACTTC.

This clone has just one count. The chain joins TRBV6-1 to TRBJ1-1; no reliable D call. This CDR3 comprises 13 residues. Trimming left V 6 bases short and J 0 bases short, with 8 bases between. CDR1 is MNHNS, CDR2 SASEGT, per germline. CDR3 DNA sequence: TGTGCCAGCAGCTTGATCGTGAACACTGAAGCTTTCTTT. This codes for CASSLIVNTEAFF.

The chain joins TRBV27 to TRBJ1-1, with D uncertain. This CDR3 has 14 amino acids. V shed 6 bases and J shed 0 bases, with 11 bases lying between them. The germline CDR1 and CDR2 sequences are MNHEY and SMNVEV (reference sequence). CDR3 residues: CASRFQVMNTEAFF. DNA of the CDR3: TGTGCCAGCAGGTTCCAGGTTATGAACACTGAAGCTTTCTTT.

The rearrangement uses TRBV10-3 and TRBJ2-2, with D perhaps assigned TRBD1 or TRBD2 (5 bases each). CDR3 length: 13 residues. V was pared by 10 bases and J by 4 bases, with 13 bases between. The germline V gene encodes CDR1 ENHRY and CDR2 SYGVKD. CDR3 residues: CANSGTTTGELFF. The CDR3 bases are TGTGCCAACTCCGGGACCACCACCGGGGAGCTGTTTTTT.

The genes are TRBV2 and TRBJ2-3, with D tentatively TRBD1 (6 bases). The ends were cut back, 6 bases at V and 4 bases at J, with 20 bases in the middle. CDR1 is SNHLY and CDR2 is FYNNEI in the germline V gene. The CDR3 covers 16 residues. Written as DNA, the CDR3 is TGTGCCAGCAGCGCTTGGGGGACACAAGGCTCAGATACGCAGTATTTT. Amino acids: CASSAWGTQGSDTQYF.

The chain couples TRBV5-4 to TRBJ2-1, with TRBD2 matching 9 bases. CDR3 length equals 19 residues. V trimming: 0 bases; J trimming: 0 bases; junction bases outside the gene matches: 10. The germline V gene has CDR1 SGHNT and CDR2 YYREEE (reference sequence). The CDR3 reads CASSLAASGRRSSYNEQFF. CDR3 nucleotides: TGTGCCAGCAGCTTGGCCGCCAGCGGGAGGCGATCCTCCTACAATGAGCAGTTCTTC.

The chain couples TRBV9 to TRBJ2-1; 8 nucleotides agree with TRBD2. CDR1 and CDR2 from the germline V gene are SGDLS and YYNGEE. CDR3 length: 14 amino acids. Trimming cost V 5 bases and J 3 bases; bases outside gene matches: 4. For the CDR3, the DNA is TGTGCCAGCAGTATAGCGGGGTTCTACAATGAGCAGTTCTTC. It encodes CASSIAGFYNEQFF.

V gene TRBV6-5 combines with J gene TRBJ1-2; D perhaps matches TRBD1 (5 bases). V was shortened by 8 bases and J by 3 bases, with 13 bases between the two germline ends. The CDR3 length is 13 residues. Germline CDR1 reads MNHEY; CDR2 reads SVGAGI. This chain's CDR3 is CASGMKGYYGYTF. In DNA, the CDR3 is TGTGCCAGCGGTATGAAGGGGTACTATGGCTACACCTTC.

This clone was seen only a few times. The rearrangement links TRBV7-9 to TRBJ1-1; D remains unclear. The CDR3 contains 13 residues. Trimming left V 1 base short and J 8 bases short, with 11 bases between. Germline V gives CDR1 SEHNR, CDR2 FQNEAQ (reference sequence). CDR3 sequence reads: CASSLGPGREAFF. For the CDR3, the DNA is TGTGCCAGCAGCTTAGGTCCGGGTCGGGAAGCTTTCTTT.

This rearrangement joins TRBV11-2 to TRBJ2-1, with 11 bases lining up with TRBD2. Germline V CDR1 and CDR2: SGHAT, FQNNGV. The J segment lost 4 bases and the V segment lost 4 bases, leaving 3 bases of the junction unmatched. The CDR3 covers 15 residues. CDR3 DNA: TGTGCCAGCAGCTCCCGACTAGCGGGGTACAATGAGCAGTTCTTC. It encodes CASSSRLAGYNEQFF.

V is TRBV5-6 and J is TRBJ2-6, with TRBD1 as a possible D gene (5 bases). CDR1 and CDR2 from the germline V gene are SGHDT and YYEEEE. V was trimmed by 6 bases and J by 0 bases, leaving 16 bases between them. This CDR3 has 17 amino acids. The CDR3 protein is CASNPIGAFSGANVLTF. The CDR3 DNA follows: TGTGCCAGCAACCCTATAGGGGCCTTCTCTGGGGCCAACGTCCTGACTTTC.

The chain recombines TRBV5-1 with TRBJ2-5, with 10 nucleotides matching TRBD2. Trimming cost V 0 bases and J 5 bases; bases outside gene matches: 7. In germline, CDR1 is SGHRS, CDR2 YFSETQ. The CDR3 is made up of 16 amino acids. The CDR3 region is CASSLDPSGSGETQYF. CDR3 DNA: TGCGCCAGCAGCTTGGATCCTAGCGGGAGTGGGGAGACCCAGTACTTC.

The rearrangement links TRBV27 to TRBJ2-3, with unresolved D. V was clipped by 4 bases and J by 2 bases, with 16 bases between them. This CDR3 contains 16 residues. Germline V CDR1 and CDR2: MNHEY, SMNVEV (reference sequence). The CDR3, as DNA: TGTGCCAGCAGTTCCCTCTCCTCATACTACACAGATACGCAGTATTTT. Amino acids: CASSSLSSYYTDTQYF.

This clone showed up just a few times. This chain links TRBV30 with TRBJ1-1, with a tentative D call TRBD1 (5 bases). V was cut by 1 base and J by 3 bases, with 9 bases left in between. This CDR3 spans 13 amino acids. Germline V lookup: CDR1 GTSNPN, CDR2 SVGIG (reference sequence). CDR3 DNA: TGTGCCTGGAGTGACGACAGTTACACTGAAGCTTTCTTT. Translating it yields CAWSDDSYTEAFF.

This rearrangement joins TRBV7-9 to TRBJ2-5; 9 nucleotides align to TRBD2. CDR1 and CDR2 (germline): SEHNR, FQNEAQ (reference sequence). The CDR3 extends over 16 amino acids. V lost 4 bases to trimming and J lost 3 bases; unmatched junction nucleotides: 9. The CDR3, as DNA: TGTGCCAGCAGCTCCAGGCGGACTAGCGCGAAAGAGACCCAGTACTTC. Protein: CASSSRRTSAKETQYF.

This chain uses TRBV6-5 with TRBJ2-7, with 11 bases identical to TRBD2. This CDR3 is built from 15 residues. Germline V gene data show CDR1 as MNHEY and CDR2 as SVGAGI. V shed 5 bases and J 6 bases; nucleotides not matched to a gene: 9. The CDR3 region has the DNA TGTGCCAGCAGTAGGGGGATTAGCGGGAGGGGCGAGCAGTACTTC. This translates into CASSRGISGRGEQYF.

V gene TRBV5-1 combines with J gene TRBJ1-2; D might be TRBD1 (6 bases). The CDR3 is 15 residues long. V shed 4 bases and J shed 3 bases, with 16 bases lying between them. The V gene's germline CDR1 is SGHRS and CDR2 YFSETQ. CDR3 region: CASSEMTGTYYGYTF. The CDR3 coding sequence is TGCGCCAGCAGCGAGATGACCGGGACATACTATGGCTACACCTTC.

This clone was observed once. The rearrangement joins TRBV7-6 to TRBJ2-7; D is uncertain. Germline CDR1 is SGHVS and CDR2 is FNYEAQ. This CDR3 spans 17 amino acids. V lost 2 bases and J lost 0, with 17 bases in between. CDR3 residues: CASSLPPDGLSSYEQYF. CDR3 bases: TGTGCCAGCAGCTTACCTCCGGACGGGCTTAGCTCCTACGAGCAGTACTTC.